This T cell receptor (beta chain) was sequenced for a study of T cell responses to AZD1222 COVID-19 vaccine. Study conclusions and caveats: Vaccine-associated CD4 TCRs ranged over spike, dominating at 160-218 and 743-854. Targets within unmutated variant regions were reportedly found for nearly half of spike-specific TCRs. Among those given AZD1222, only 5 to 7 were seropositive at baseline. White British ancestry dominated among donors, who included more females, and clonal diversity was possibly underestimated.

Per germline, CDR1 SGHTA and CDR2 FQGNSA. V was clipped by 3 bases and J by 0 bases, with 6 bases between them. The CDR3 sequence is 14 residues long. With respect to this clone: Its matching antigen is unknown.

TCRdb keeps only in-frame clones here, not all; method: immunoSEQ multiplex PCR. The sample shows 86,000 or so clones, roughly 86% of them seen only once. The sequencing used peripheral blood, collected 28 days after the second AZD1222 dose. This TCR derives from an adult who received the AZD1222 COVID-19 vaccine. The V call is TRBV7-2, the J call TRBJ1-5; no clear D gene. The CDR3 spells CASSFDYSNQPQHF. DNA of the CDR3: TGTGCCAGCAGCTTTGATTATAGCAATCAGCCCCAGCATTTT.